Below, 6 T cell receptor beta chains from the same sample are listed, as sequenced in a study of blood T cells in healthy people across ages (dated by TCRdb to the mid-2010s). The receptor library was made with 5' RACE. Sequencing was performed on an Illumina HiSeq 2500. The second PCR ran for about 6 to 11 cycles and used a J-beta primer mix along with a sample-barcoded 5' primer. In TCRdb, the public reads were trimmed at Q25 with fastp and aligned with MiXCR, with productive beta chains retained. A single entry per CDR3 protein holds the most common genes and DNA from its merged rows. The sample table records roughly 800,000 distinct CDR3 sequences; roughly 64% of these occur just once. The ten largest clones add up to approximately 21% of the sample. The sequencing input was blood. The receptors derive from a man aged 30 to 39 in good health.

The rearrangement joins TRBV12-3 or TRBV12-4 to TRBJ1-4; tentative D call: TRBD1 (5 bases). Deletions cut 5 bases from V and 5 bases from J, with 18 bases between. The CDR3 contains 16 residues. CDR3 in amino acids: CASSPGTGARNEKLFF. In nucleotides, the CDR3 is TGTGCCAGCAGTCCAGGGACCGGGGCCCGAAATGAAAAACTGTTTTTT.

In this sample, this clonotype turned up a few times. The V gene is TRBV20-1, the J gene TRBJ2-1; 9 nucleotides line up with TRBD1. Germline assignment: CDR1 DFQATT and CDR2 SNEGSKA (reference sequence). This CDR3 comprises 14 residues. Trimming removed 5 bases from V and 3 bases from J; junction bases left unmatched: 5. The CDR3 DNA reads as TGCAGTGCTGCCGGGACAGGGAACTACAATGAGCAGTTCTTC. Translated: CSAAGTGNYNEQFF.

This sequence joins TRBV10-3 and TRBJ2-5; 8 bases are shared with TRBD1. J was trimmed by 4 bases and V by 8 bases; bases with no gene match: 9. CDR3 length: 14 residues. Germline loops: CDR1 ENHRY, CDR2 SYGVKD. The CDR3 DNA reads TGTGCCATCGGCCAGGGGGCTCGGTCAGAGACCCAGTACTTC. It encodes CAIGQGARSETQYF.

This chain links TRBV6-1 with TRBJ1-6, with D possibly TRBD1 on 5 matching bases. CDR3 length equals 15 residues. V was shortened by 6 bases and J by 7 bases, with 16 bases between the two germline ends. Germline-derived CDR1 and CDR2 are MNHNS and SASEGT. CDR3 sequence: CASSQNQGGNSPLHF. CDR3 DNA sequence: TGTGCCAGCAGCCAAAACCAGGGTGGCAATTCACCCCTCCACTTT.

In its sample, this clonotype was seen a few times. The chain recombines TRBV7-2 with TRBJ2-5, with a tentative D call TRBD1 (5 bases). The tail of the sequence fits TRBJ2-7 better, so the J call may be wrong. From germline, CDR1 is SGHTA and CDR2 FQGNSA. The CDR3 is 12 amino acids. The CDR3 region is CASKGSFYEQYF. The CDR3 DNA reads TGTGCCAGCAAGGGGTCTTTCTACGAGCAGTACTTC.

The V and J genes are TRBV7-2 and TRBJ2-4; weak D call: TRBD2 (5 bases). Germline assignment: CDR1 SGHTA and CDR2 FQGNSA. This CDR3 region has 17 residues. The germline V and J ends were trimmed by 5 bases and 0 bases, with 17 bases remaining between them. CDR3 bases: TGTGCCAGCAGCCCACGGACTTCCAATTTAGCCAAAAACATTCAGTACTTC. Amino acids: CASSPRTSNLAKNIQYF.